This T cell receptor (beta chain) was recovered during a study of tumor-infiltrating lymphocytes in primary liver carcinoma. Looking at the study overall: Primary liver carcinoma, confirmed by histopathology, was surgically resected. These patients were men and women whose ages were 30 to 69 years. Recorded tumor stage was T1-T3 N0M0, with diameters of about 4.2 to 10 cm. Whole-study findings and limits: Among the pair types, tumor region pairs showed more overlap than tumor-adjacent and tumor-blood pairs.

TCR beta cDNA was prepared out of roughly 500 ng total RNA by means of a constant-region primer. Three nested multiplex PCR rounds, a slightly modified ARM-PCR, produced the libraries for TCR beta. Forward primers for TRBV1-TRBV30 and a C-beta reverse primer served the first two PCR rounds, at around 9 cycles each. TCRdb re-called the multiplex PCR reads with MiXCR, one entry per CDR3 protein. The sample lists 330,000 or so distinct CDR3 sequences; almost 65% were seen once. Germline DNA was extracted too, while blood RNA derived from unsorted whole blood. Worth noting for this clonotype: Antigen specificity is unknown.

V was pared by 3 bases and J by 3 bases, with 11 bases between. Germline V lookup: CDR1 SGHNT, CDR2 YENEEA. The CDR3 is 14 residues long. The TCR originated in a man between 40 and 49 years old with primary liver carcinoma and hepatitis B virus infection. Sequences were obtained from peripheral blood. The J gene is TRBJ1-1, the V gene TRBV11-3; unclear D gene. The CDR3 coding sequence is TGTGCCAGCAGCTTTGTCATGGCTCACACTGAAGCTTTCTTT. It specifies CASSFVMAHTEAFF.